This TCR beta chain is drawn from a study of cytomegalovirus exposure and HLA in healthy donors. About the research overall: The 90 to 150 validation repertoires, a later analysis reported, used the same platform as the approximately 730 repertoires from the first cohort. Study observations and caveats: In vitro assays verified that three CMV-associated chains recognized CMV antigens specifically. Reports described diagnosis of cytomegalovirus status by the classifier as highly specific and sensitive.

This CDR3 contains 16 residues. Germline V gene sequence: CDR1 LNHNV, CDR2 YYDKDF (reference sequence). The V segment lost 3 bases and the J segment 8 bases; nucleotides outside the gene matches: 8. Concerning this clone itself: Its antigen is unidentified.

TCRdb's copy holds only in-frame clones and misses some; the assay was immunoSEQ multiplex PCR. In the table there are 98,000 or so clones, nearly 97% of which are singletons. The source of this sequence is a woman under 30 in good health and CMV-seronegative. Sequenced sample: PBMCs. The gene calls are TRBV15 and TRBJ2-1; 12 nucleotides line up with TRBD2. The CDR3 bases are TGTGCCACCAGCAGCCCGACTAGCGGGGGTTTGGATGAGCAGTTCTTC. It is translated as CATSSPTSGGLDEQFF.